The text below deals with one T cell receptor beta chain. Its antigen is undetermined. The sample holds other DNA sequences that translate to the same CDR3. This specimen belongs to a study of shared clonotypes between healthy human individuals. Whole-study context: CD8 memory received one plate per donor, CD8 naive two, CD4 memory three and CD4 naive three. Study-wide results and caveats: The donor pool, a small one, limited the genetic and exposure-history diversity represented.

Germline assignment: CDR1 SGHRS and CDR2 YFSETQ. The CDR3 covers 13 residues. V lost 0 bases and J 0 bases, leaving 4 bases between the germline ends. Sequencing was at deep level. The table came from immunoSEQ multiplex PCR; TCRdb's copy has only in-frame clones and leaves some out. Of some 2.1 million clones listed, roughly 94% are singletons. The naive CD8 fraction comprised CD45RO-negative cells positively selected for CCR7 and excluded terminally differentiated effector memory CD45RA+ cells. The TCR sequence derives from a man aged 18 to 35 in good health. V gene TRBV5-1 combines with J gene TRBJ2-7; D not certain. The specimen sequenced was naive CD8+ T cells sorted from blood. The CDR3 sequence is CASSLGSSYEQYF. CDR3 nucleotide sequence: TGCGCCAGCAGCTTGGGATCCTCCTACGAGCAGTACTTC. Filled out from reference TRBV5-1 and TRBJ2-7, the complete variable domain reads KAGVTQTPRYLIKTRGQQVTLSCSPISGHRSVSWYQQTPGQGLQFLFEYFSETQRNKGNFPGRFSGRQFSNSRSEMNVSTLELGDSALYLCASSLGSSYEQYFGPGTRLTVT.